This T cell receptor (beta chain) stems from a study of T cells expressing NK-cell markers. Background on the study: TCR beta repertoires came from sorted CD3+CD56+NKG2C+, CD3+CD56+NKG2C- and CD3+CD56-NKG2C+ T cells. General study results and limits: The study found these clonotypes also leading the CD3+CD56-NKG2C+ fraction in a handful of donors.

Worth noting for this clonotype: The target antigen is unknown.

This CDR3 is built from 13 residues. Germline CDR1 and CDR2: SQVTM and ANQGSEA. TCR beta cDNA was made by 5'RACE template switching with UMIs. TCRdb reprocessed the 5' RACE reads, keeping one entry per CDR3 protein, no DNA. The repertoire shows more than 250,000 distinct CDR3 sequences; the top ten hold about 0.39%. The source material was blood T cells: a sorted CD56 or NKG2C T cell subset, CD4+ or CD8+ T cells, or bulk PBMC T cells (not recorded which). This sequence joins TRBV29-1 and TRBJ1-5. The source of this sequence is a man younger than 35 in good health. CDR3 region: CSVELRGGSAQHF.